These 23 T cell receptor beta chains came from one sample sequenced in a study of neurological immune-mediated disorders (dated by TCRdb to about 2019). Libraries were built with 5' RACE. TCRdb lists the instrument as Illumina HiSeq 2500. TCRdb reanalyzed the raw reads on its own, using fastp at Q25 for trimming and MiXCR for clone calling, and kept in-frame beta chains. Entries are consolidated by CDR3 protein sequence, retaining the most common genes and DNA. This sample gives around 52,000 distinct CDR3 sequences in total; around 5.8% of them show up just once. Jointly, the top ten make up 1.3% to 1.5% of the sample. Sequencing input: CD4+ T cells from blood. Every receptor here comes from a woman younger than 35 with multiple sclerosis.

In its sample, this clonotype was seen a few times. V gene TRBV9 combines with J gene TRBJ2-2; D remains ambiguous. Trimming cost V 2 bases and J 5 bases, with 4 bases left between them. Germline assignment: CDR1 SGDLS and CDR2 YYNGEE. This CDR3 is 12 amino acids long. The CDR3 loop is CASSVETGELFF. CDR3 nucleotides: TGTGCCAGCAGCGTCGAAACCGGGGAGCTGTTTTTT.

This clonotype appeared many times. The V call is TRBV6-5, the J call TRBJ2-1, with 10 bases matching TRBD2. V lost 0 bases and J lost 6; bases outside the gene matches: 8. CDR3 length equals 17 residues. Germline CDR1 reads MNHEY; CDR2 reads SVGAGI. The CDR3 is CASSYSSLAGAGNEQFF. CDR3 DNA: TGTGCCAGCAGTTACTCGTCTCTAGCGGGAGCGGGCAATGAGCAGTTCTTC.

This clonotype was seen at least ten times. This chain uses TRBV10-3 with TRBJ1-2; D not resolved. The CDR3 consists of 13 residues. Germline CDR1 ENHRY, CDR2 SYGVKD. Trimming took 2 bases from V and 4 from J, leaving 8 bases between them. DNA for the CDR3: TGTGCCATCAGTGAGGACCGAGGCTATGGCTACACCTTC. Residues: CAISEDRGYGYTF.

In this sample, this clonotype turned up many times. V gene TRBV5-1 combines with J gene TRBJ2-7; TRBD1 might be the D (5 bases). Germline assignment: CDR1 SGHRS and CDR2 YFSETQ. CDR3 length: 12 residues. V shed 2 bases and J shed 7 bases, with 10 bases lying between them. The CDR3 DNA follows: TGCGCCAGCAGCTTAGGGGTGGGGGAGCAGTACTTC. Translating gives CASSLGVGEQYF.

This clonotype has at least ten counts. The chain joins TRBV11-3 to TRBJ1-1, with no clear D. Trimming shortened V by 5 bases and J by 5 bases, and 6 bases separated the two germline ends. The germline gives CDR1 SGHNT, CDR2 YENEEA. The CDR3 runs 11 residues. CDR3 sequence: CASSRKTEAFF. DNA for the CDR3: TGTGCCAGCAGCCGGAAGACTGAAGCTTTCTTT.

This clonotype was picked up many times. The chain carries TRBV20-1 and TRBJ2-1, with D tentatively TRBD2 (6 bases). The CDR3 runs to 17 residues. Trimming cost V 0 bases and J 0 bases, with 15 bases left between them. The germline V gene has CDR1 DFQATT and CDR2 SNEGSKA (reference sequence). CDR3: CSAREASARRSYNEQFF. The CDR3 nucleotides are TGCAGTGCTAGAGAGGCTAGCGCCCGTCGCTCCTACAATGAGCAGTTCTTC.

This clonotype appeared many times. The chain has TRBV7-2 and TRBJ1-6, with D unresolved. The CDR3 has 17 residues. Germline V gene lookup returns CDR1 SGHTA and CDR2 FQGNSA. V was shortened by 2 bases and J by 7 bases, with 18 bases between the two germline ends. In DNA, the CDR3 is TGTGCCAGCAGCTTAAAGGGTTTTGGGTTGGGGAATTCACCCCTCCACTTT. Translating it yields CASSLKGFGLGNSPLHF.

This clonotype was observed many times. The chain has TRBV29-1 and TRBJ1-1, with D unresolved. CDR1 is SQVTM and CDR2 is ANQGSEA in the germline V gene. Trimming left V 7 bases short and J 5 bases short, with 8 bases between. The CDR3 totals 10 residues. CDR3 nucleotides: TGCAGCGCAACAGAGACTGAAGCTTTCTTT. It translates to CSATETEAFF.

At least ten counts were recorded for this clonotype. The rearrangement links TRBV30 to TRBJ2-6, with D hard to call. Trimming pared 0 bases from V and 4 bases from J, leaving 4 bases between. Germline-derived CDR1 and CDR2 are GTSNPN and SVGIG (reference sequence). This CDR3 comprises 13 residues. The DNA for the CDR3 is TGTGCCTGGAGTGTTGCCGGGGCCAACGTCCTGACTTTC. This encodes CAWSVAGANVLTF.

This clonotype was picked up many times. The chain uses TRBV18 and TRBJ2-7; D is perhaps TRBD1 (6 bases). CDR3 length: 14 amino acids. With 4 bases removed from V and 1 base from J, the gap between germline ends came to 11 bases. The germline V gene has CDR1 KGHSH and CDR2 LQKENI. The CDR3 nucleotides read TGTGCCAGCTCACGCGACAGGTCTTCCTACGAGCAGTACGTC. Protein sequence: CASSRDRSSYEQYV.

This clonotype showed up many times. The DNA for the CDR3 is TGTGCCAGCAGCCCCCGAGGGGGTGCCCATTTGATGTCTGGCTACACCTTC. Its translation: CASSPRGGAHLMSGYTF. This rearrangement joins TRBV7-2 to TRBJ1-2; a possible D gene is TRBD1 (6 bases). The CDR3 sequence is 17 residues long. V was cut by 5 bases and J by 7 bases, with 26 bases left in between. CDR1 is SGHTA, CDR2 FQGNSA, per germline. Based on the CDR3 plus reference TRBV7-2 and TRBJ1-2, the full variable domain is GAGVSQSPSNKVTEKGKDVELRCDPISGHTALYWYRQSLGQGLEFLIYFQGNSAPDKSGLPSDRFSAERTGGSVSTLTIQRTQQEDSAVYLCASSPRGGAHLMSGYTFGSGTRLTVV.

This clonotype came up many times. J is TRBJ1-6 and V is TRBV6-1, with D uncertain. The CDR3 totals 12 residues. Trimming stripped 6 bases from V and 7 bases from J, with 7 bases between. From germline, CDR1 is MNHNS and CDR2 SASEGT. The CDR3 sequence: CASSAGNSPLHF. The CDR3, as DNA: TGTGCCAGCAGCGCTGGGAATTCACCCCTCCACTTT.

This clonotype was observed many times. The V gene is TRBV7-9, the J gene TRBJ2-1, with D perhaps TRBD1 (6 bases). The CDR3 extends over 15 amino acids. V was trimmed by 5 bases and J by 10 bases, leaving 21 bases between them. In germline, CDR1 is SEHNR, CDR2 FQNEAQ (reference sequence). In nucleotides, the CDR3 is TGTGCCAGCAGCGAGGAGGTCAAGGGACAAACCGAGCAGTTCTTC. It codes for CASSEEVKGQTEQFF.

This clonotype was counted ten times or more. V and J are TRBV5-1 and TRBJ1-1; D is unclear. V was shortened by 2 bases and J by 1 base, with 9 bases between the two germline ends. This CDR3 is built from 14 residues. Germline-derived CDR1 and CDR2 are SGHRS and YFSETQ. Here the CDR3 reads CASSFDGRNTEAFF. The CDR3 coding sequence is TGCGCCAGCAGCTTCGACGGGCGGAACACTGAAGCTTTCTTT. Variable domain in full (rest from reference TRBV5-1 and TRBJ1-1): KAGVTQTPRYLIKTRGQQVTLSCSPISGHRSVSWYQQTPGQGLQFLFEYFSETQRNKGNFPGRFSGRQFSNSRSEMNVSTLELGDSALYLCASSFDGRNTEAFFGQGTRLTVV.

This clonotype showed up many times. The V call is TRBV7-2, the J call TRBJ1-2, with a weak D call TRBD1 (5 bases). CDR1 and CDR2 (germline): SGHTA, FQGNSA. Trimming cost V 0 bases and J 4 bases, with 15 bases left between them. The CDR3 is 16 residues long. The CDR3 protein is CASSLAMGTPVYGYTF. CDR3 DNA: TGTGCCAGCAGCTTAGCCATGGGGACGCCGGTCTATGGCTACACCTTC.

Ten or more counts support this clonotype. The genes are TRBV15 and TRBJ1-5, with 7 bases that match TRBD1. V lost 4 bases and J lost 7; bases outside the gene matches: 4. CDR3 length: 13 residues. Germline V gene sequence: CDR1 LNHNV, CDR2 YYDKDF (reference sequence). CDR3 sequence (DNA): TGTGCCACCAGCAAAGACAGGGCCCAGCCCCAGCATTTT. Translation gives CATSKDRAQPQHF.

This clonotype has just a few counts. The chain couples TRBV20-1 to TRBJ2-1, with 10 bases that match TRBD2. CDR1 DFQATT and CDR2 SNEGSKA come from the germline V gene (reference sequence). The CDR3 is 16 amino acids. The V segment lost 0 bases and the J segment 8 bases; nucleotides outside the gene matches: 10. The CDR3 DNA sequence: TGCAGTGCTAGAGAGTGGGCTAGCGGGGGACGTCATGAGCAGTTCTTC. Protein: CSAREWASGGRHEQFF.

This clonotype was picked up many times. The chain carries TRBV7-2 and TRBJ2-3; D is ambiguous. Trimming removed 7 bases from V and 0 bases from J, with 14 bases in between. Per the germline V gene, CDR1 is SGHTA and CDR2 is FQGNSA. The length of the CDR3 is 15 residues. The CDR3 nucleotides are TGTGCCAGCACTGTTCTAGGCACTAGCACAGATACGCAGTATTTT. Translated, it gives CASTVLGTSTDTQYF.

This clonotype was seen many times. The rearrangement uses TRBV7-8 and TRBJ2-7, with 8 bases matching TRBD2. J was trimmed by 0 bases and V by 1 base; bases with no gene match: 8. Germline V lookup: CDR1 SGHVS, CDR2 FQNEAQ. CDR3 length: 17 amino acids. CDR3 sequence (DNA): TGTGCCAGCAGCTTAGGTTACACTAGCGGATTCTCCTACGAGCAGTACTTC. The encoded protein is CASSLGYTSGFSYEQYF.

This clonotype was detected many times. The chain uses TRBV5-8 and TRBJ2-7; D gene uncertain. The CDR3 loop spans 16 amino acids. Germline V CDR1 and CDR2: SGHTS, YDEGEE. V gave up 4 bases and J gave up 0 bases, with 17 bases separating them. The CDR3 DNA reads as TGTGCCAGCAGCGTGGGTTTTAGCCCTGGCTCCTACGAGCAGTACTTC. Translating it yields CASSVGFSPGSYEQYF.

This clonotype was seen ten or more times. The V and J genes are TRBV7-6 and TRBJ2-1; perhaps TRBD1 as D (7 bases). Trimming took 5 bases from V and 5 from J, leaving 13 bases between them. The CDR3 is 14 residues long. CDR1 and CDR2 (germline): SGHVS, FNYEAQ. DNA for the CDR3: TGTGCCAGCAGCGCGGGACAGTTAGACAATGAGCAGTTCTTC. Protein product: CASSAGQLDNEQFF.

In this sample, this clonotype turned up many times. This chain uses TRBV5-6 with TRBJ1-1, with a weak D call TRBD1 (5 bases). The germline gives CDR1 SGHDT, CDR2 YYEEEE. V was shortened by 0 bases and J by 1 base, with 13 bases between the two germline ends. The CDR3 sequence is 16 residues long. The DNA of the CDR3 is TGTGCCAGCAGCTTGGTGTTGAGGAGGGGGAACACTGAAGCTTTCTTT. Its translation: CASSLVLRRGNTEAFF.

This clonotype was seen ten or more times. The chain is built from TRBV12-3 or TRBV12-4 and TRBJ1-2; D is perhaps TRBD1 (5 bases). Deletions cut 6 bases from V and 2 bases from J, with 16 bases between. The CDR3 is made up of 15 amino acids. The CDR3 DNA reads as TGTGCCAGCAGCCGGGGCGGGGGTCTGAACTATGGCTACACCTTC. It is translated as CASSRGGGLNYGYTF.